This T cell receptor beta chain was captured in a study of beta chain features in type 1 diabetes. The study's findings and limits: The analysis here could not establish whether HLA type shapes TCRB rearrangement.

This CDR3 region has 12 residues. Germline CDR1 GTSNPN, CDR2 SVGIG (reference sequence). V shed 0 bases and J shed 2 bases, with 4 bases lying between them. TCRB transcripts that were expressed got sequenced, as all of the isolated RNA had been reverse transcribed. Profiled with immunoSEQ multiplex PCR; TCRdb holds only in-frame clones, not every one. The sample carries around 350,000 clones, around 12% recorded once. This clone was counted a single time. What it binds is unknown. The same CDR3 also results from other DNA sequences found in this sample. Sequencing input: naive CD4+ T cells from blood. The V and J genes are TRBV30 and TRBJ1-2, with D uncertain. This TCR was recovered from a man aged 18 to 29 in good health. In DNA form, the CDR3 reads TGTGCCTGGAGTGTATCGAACTATGGCTACACCTTC. Protein: CAWSVSNYGYTF. Drawing the rest from reference TRBV30 and TRBJ1-2, the complete variable domain is SQTIHQWPATLVQPVGSPLSLECTVEGTSNPNLYWYRQAAGRGLQLLFYSVGIGQISSEVPQNLSASRPQDRQFILSSKKLLLSDSGFYLCAWSVSNYGYTFGSGTRLTVV.